Reported below is one T cell receptor beta chain. Its antigen remains unidentified. These data originate in a study of early T cells in non-severe SARS-CoV-2 infection. Looking at the study overall: Unsorted whole blood bulk RNA was sequenced, with unpaired chains. Findings of the study overall: There was a bias toward anti-spike CD8 responses in VDJdb matching, which missed private and CD4 specificities.

TCRdb used MiXCR to reprocess the 5' RACE reads, holding one entry per CDR3 protein. The top ten clones hold 6.2% of a sample with more than 85,000 distinct CDR3 sequences, around 12% of them seen once. The germline gives CDR1 MGHRA, CDR2 YSYEKL. With 4 bases clipped from V and 5 bases from J, the junction kept 10 bases outside the gene matches. The CDR3 runs 15 residues. This sequence joins TRBV4-1 and TRBJ2-7; 8 bases agree with TRBD1. Sequencing used whole blood. The source is an adult who was a healthcare worker with PCR-confirmed SARS-CoV-2 infection or an uninfected control (not recorded which). The CDR3 DNA is TGCGCCAGCAGCCGGAGACAGGGGACCCTTCACGAGCAGTACTTC. The encoded protein is CASSRRQGTLHEQYF.